This is a list of T cell receptor beta chains from one sample in a study of CD8 T cells in ankylosing spondylitis. TCRdb reanalysed the 5' RACE reads using MiXCR and keeps one entry per CDR3 protein. Among 30,000 to 40,000 distinct CDR3 sequences listed, around 3% were seen once. Input material: blood, either unsorted or a sorted T cell fraction (not recorded which). The source is a male donor with ankylosing spondylitis or in good health (not recorded which). Both conserved end residues are part of each CDR3. Fields, in order: V gene, clone size, D gene, J gene, CDR3 DNA, CDR3 protein. D genes are given only for firm matches. A clone size is listed for some rows: how often the clone was seen (once, few, many), or a class if it is expanded.

TRBV9	many	.	TRBJ2-1	TGTGCCAGCAGCGTAAGCCCAGATCCCTCCGGGGGAGAGCAGTTCTTC	CASSVSPDPSGGEQFF
TRBV6-1	many	.	TRBJ2-5	TGTGCCAGCAGTCCCCTCCGGGCAGGGTGGGAGACCCAGTACTTC	CASSPLRAGWETQYF
TRBV9	many	TRBD2	TRBJ2-3	TGTGCCAGCAGCGTAGTAGCGGGGGGGCCGGATACGCAGTATTTT	CASSVVAGGPDTQYF
TRBV9	.	.	TRBJ2-1	TGTGTCAGCAGCGTATCGGGTGAGCAGTTCTTC	CVSSVSGEQFF
TRBV9	many	TRBD1	TRBJ1-4	TGTGCCAGCAGCGTAGAGCCCGGGACAGGGTATGAAAAACTGTTTTTT	CASSVEPGTGYEKLFF
TRBV9	many	TRBD1	TRBJ1-4	TGTGCCAGCAGCGTCAATCAGGGGGTGTCTGAAAAACTGTTTTTT	CASSVNQGVSEKLFF
TRBV9	many	.	TRBJ2-2	TGTGCCAGCAGCGTAGCTGAAATAGCCGGGGAGCTGTTTTTT	CASSVAEIAGELFF
TRBV9	many	.	TRBJ1-1	TGTGCCAGCAGCCCCCAGGGGCTGGGGAACACTGAAGCTTTCTTT	CASSPQGLGNTEAFF
TRBV9	many	TRBD2	TRBJ2-2	TGTGCCAGCACCTTAGCGGGCGAGAACACCGGGGAGCTGTTTTTT	CASTLAGENTGELFF
TRBV9	many	.	TRBJ1-2	TGTGCCAGCAGCGACGGCGGTAACTATGGCTACACCTTC	CASSDGGNYGYTF
TRBV9	many	.	TRBJ1-4	TGTGCCAGCAGCGTAGATGGCAGCCTAGGGGAAAAACTGTTTTTT	CASSVDGSLGEKLFF